This paragraph reports one T cell receptor (beta chain). Method: immunoSEQ multiplex PCR; TCRdb's copy keeps in-frame clones and lacks some. The sample lists about 250,000 clones; around 88% were seen once. The sample belongs to a study of blood T cell repertoires in COVID-19. Study-wide context: From T cells, B-cell-depleted T cells, or PBMCs came the material, which was cDNA or gDNA.

Germline CDR1 and CDR2: ENHRY and SYGVKD. The V end was cut by 4 bases, the J end by 0 bases, with 9 bases between. This CDR3 comprises 14 residues. The sequenced sample consisted of peripheral blood. The chain links TRBV10-3 to TRBJ2-5; D gene uncertain. The TCR comes from a man at least 80 years old with acute or convalescent COVID-19. The CDR3 region is CAISGGGYQETQYF. DNA of the CDR3: TGTGCCATCAGTGGTGGCGGATACCAAGAGACCCAGTACTTC.